This T cell receptor (beta chain) was identified in a study of blood T cells in healthy people across ages. Primed by a sample-barcoded 5' primer and a J-beta primer mix, a second PCR proceeded for about 7 to 12 cycles. Paired-end reads containing CDR3 totaled no fewer than 2.5 million for each sample. TCRdb reanalysed the 5' RACE reads using MiXCR and keeps one entry per CDR3 protein. This table has around 1,100,000 distinct CDR3 sequences, roughly two fifths appearing once. At least ten counts were recorded for this clonotype. The CDR3 covers 10 residues. Trimming shortened V by 4 bases and J by 6 bases, and 2 bases separated the two germline ends. The germline CDR1 and CDR2 sequences are ENHRY and SYGVKD.

The rearrangement uses TRBV10-3 and TRBJ2-3; D ambiguous. The origin of this receptor is a man younger than 35 in good health. Input material: blood. The DNA for the CDR3 is TGTGCCATCAGTGGCGATACGCAGTATTTT. This translates into CAISGDTQYF.